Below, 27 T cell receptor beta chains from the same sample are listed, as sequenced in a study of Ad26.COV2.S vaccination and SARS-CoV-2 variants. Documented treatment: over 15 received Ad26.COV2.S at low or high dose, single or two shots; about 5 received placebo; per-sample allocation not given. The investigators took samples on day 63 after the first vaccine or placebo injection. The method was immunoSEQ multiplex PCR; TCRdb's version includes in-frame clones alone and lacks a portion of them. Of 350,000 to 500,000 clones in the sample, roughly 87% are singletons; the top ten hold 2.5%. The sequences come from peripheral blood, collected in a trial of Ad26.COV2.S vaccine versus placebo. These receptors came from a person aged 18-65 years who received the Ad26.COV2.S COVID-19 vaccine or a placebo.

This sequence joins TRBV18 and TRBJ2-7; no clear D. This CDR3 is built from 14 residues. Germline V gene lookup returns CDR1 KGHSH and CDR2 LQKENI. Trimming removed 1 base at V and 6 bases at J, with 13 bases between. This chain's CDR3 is CASSPLPGPGEQYF. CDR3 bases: TGTGCCAGCTCACCACTTCCGGGCCCCGGCGAGCAGTACTTC. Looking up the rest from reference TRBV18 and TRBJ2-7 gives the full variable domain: NAGVMQNPRHLVRRRGQEARLRCSPMKGHSHVYWYRQLPEEGLKFMVYLQKENIIDESGMPKERFSAEFPKEGPSILRIQQVVRGDSAAYFCASSPLPGPGEQYFGPGTRLTVT.

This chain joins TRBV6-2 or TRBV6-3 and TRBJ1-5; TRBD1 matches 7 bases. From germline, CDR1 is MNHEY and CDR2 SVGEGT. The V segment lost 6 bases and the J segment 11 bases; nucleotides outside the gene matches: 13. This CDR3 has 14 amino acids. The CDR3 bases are TGTGCCAGCAGCAGGGGGTTGTCTGCTAGGGCCCAGCATTTT. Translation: CASSRGLSARAQHF.

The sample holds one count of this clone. Here the CDR3 reads CASSLGVSNTEAFF. Written as DNA, the CDR3 is TGTGCCAGCAGCTTAGGGGTTTCGAACACTGAAGCTTTCTTT. The rearrangement uses TRBV13 and TRBJ1-1, with D hard to call. Trimming removed 0 bases at V and 1 base at J, with 6 bases between. The CDR3 runs to 14 residues. CDR1 PRHDT and CDR2 FYEKMQ come from the germline V gene (reference sequence).

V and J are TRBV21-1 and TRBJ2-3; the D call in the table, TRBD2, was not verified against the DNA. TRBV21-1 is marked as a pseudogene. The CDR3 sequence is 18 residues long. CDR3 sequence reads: CASSKGRLAGARTDTQYF. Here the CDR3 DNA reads TGTGCCAGCAGCAAAGGAAGACTAGCGGGAGCCCGCACAGATACGCAGTATTTT.

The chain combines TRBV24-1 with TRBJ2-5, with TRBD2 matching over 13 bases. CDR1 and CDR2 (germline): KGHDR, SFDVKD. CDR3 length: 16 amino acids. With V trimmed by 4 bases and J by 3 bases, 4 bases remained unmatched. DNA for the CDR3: TGTGCCACCAGTGACCCTGGGACTAGCGGGAAAGAGACCCAGTACTTC. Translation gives CATSDPGTSGKETQYF.

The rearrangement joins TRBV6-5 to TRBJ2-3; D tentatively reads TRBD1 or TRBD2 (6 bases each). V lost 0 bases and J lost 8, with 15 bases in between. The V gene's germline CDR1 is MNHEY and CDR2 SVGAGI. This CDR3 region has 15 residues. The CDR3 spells CASSYSMEGDGTQYF. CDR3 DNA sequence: TGTGCCAGCAGTTACTCGATGGAGGGGGACGGTACGCAGTATTTT.

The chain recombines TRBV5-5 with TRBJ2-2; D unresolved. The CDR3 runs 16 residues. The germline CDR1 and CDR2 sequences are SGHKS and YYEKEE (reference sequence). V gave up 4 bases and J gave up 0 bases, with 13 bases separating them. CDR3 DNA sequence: TGTGCCAGCAGCGTCGGACGGAATACGAACACCGGGGAGCTGTTTTTT. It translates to CASSVGRNTNTGELFF.

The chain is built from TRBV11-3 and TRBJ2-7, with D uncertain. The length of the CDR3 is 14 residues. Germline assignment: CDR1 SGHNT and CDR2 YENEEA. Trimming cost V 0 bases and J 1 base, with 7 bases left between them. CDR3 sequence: CASSLEGRSYEQYF. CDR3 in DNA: TGTGCCAGCAGCTTAGAAGGAAGATCCTACGAGCAGTACTTC.

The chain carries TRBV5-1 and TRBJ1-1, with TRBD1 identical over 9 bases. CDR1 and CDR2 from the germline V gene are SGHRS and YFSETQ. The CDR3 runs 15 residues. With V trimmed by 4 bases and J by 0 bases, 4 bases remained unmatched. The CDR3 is CASSTGTGMNTEAFF. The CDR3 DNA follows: TGCGCCAGCAGCACCGGGACAGGGATGAACACTGAAGCTTTCTTT.

CDR3 coding DNA: TGTGCCAGCAGCGCGGACTTATTCTCGGGAAACACCATATATTTT. Translation: CASSADLFSGNTIYF. This chain links TRBV9 with TRBJ1-3, with no clear D. Germline CDR1 reads SGDLS; CDR2 reads YYNGEE. This CDR3 has 15 residues. V lost 3 bases and J 4 bases, leaving 14 bases between the germline ends.

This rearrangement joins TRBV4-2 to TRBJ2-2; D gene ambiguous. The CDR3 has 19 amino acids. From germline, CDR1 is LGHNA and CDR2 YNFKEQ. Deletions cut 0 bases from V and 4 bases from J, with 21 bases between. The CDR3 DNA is TGTGCCAGCAGCCAAGATCGAGGTCGAGGCAGACTCCCCACCGGGGAGCTGTTTTTT. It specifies CASSQDRGRGRLPTGELFF.

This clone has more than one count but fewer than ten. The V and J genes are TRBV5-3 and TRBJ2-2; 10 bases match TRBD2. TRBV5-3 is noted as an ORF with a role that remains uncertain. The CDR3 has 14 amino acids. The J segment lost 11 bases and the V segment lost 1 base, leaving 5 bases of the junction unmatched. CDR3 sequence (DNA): TGTGCCAGAAGCTTGTGGCTAGCGGGGGCCGAGCTGTTTTTT. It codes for CARSLWLAGAELFF.

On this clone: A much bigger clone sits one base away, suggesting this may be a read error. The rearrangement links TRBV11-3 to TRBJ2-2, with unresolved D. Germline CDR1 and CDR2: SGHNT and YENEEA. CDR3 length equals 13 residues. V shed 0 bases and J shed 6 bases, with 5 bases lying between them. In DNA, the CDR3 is TGTGCCAGCAGCTTAGAGTCGGCCGGGGAGCTGTTTTTT. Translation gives CASSLESAGELFF.

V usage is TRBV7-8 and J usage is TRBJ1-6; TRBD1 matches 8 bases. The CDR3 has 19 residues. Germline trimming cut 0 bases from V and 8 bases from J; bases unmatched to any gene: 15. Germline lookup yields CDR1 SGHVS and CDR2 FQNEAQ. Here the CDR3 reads CASSLALSPRTGNYSPLHF. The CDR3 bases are TGTGCCAGCAGCTTAGCGCTATCTCCTAGGACAGGGAACTATTCACCCCTCCACTTT.

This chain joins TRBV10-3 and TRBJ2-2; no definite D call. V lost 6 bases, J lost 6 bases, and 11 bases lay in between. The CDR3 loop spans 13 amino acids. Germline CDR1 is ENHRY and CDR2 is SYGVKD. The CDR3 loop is CAISLEDPGELFF. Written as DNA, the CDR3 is TGTGCCATCAGCCTTGAGGATCCCGGGGAGCTGTTTTTT.

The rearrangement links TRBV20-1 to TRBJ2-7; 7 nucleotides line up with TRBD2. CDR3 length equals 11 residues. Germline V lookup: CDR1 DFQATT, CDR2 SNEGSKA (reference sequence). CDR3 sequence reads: CRDWGGYEQYV. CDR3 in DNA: TGCAGGGACTGGGGGGGCTACGAGCAGTACGTC.

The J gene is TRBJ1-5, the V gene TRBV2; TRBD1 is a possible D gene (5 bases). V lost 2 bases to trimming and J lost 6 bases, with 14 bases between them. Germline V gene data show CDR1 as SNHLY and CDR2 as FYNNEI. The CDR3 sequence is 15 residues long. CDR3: CASSEWTNRGQPQHF. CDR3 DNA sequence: TGTGCCAGCAGTGAATGGACAAATAGGGGTCAGCCCCAGCATTTT.

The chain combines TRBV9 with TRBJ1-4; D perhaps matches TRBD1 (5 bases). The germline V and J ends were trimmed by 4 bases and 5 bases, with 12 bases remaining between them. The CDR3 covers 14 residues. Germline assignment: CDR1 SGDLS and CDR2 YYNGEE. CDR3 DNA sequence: TGTGCCAGCAGCCCTGGGGGGTGGAATGAAAAACTGTTTTTT. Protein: CASSPGGWNEKLFF.

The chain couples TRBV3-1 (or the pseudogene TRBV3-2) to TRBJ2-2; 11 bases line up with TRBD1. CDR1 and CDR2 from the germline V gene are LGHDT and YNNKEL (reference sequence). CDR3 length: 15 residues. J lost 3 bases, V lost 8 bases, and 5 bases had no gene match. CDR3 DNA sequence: TGTGCCAGCCAGCGGGACAGGGGGTACACCGGGGAGCTGTTTTTT. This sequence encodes CASQRDRGYTGELFF.

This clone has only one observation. CDR3 amino acids: CASSPGLAGRVTEQFF. The CDR3 DNA is TGCGCCAGCAGCCCCGGACTAGCGGGAAGGGTAACTGAGCAGTTCTTC. The J gene is TRBJ2-1, the V gene TRBV5-1; 12 nucleotides match TRBD2. This CDR3 has 16 amino acids. Germline V gene sequence: CDR1 SGHRS, CDR2 YFSETQ. Trimming cost V 4 bases and J 9 bases; bases outside gene matches: 11.

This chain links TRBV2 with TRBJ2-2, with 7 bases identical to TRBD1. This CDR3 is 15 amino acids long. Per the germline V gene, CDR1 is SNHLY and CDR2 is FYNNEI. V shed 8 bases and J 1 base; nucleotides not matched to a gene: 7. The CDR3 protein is CASDPGTENTGELFF. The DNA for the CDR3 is TGTGCCAGCGACCCCGGGACAGAGAACACCGGGGAGCTGTTTTTT. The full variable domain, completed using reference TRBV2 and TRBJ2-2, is EPEVTQTPSHQVTQMGQEVILRCVPISNHLYFYWYRQILGQKVEFLVSFYNNEISEKSEIFDDQFSVERPDGSNFTLKIRSTKLEDSAMYFCASDPGTENTGELFFGEGSRLTVL.

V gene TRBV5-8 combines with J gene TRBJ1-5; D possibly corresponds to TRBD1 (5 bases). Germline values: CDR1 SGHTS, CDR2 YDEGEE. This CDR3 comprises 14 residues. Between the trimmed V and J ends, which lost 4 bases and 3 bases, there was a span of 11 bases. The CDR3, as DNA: TGTGCCAGCAGCAAAGACAGTAACAATCAGCCCCAGCATTTT. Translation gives CASSKDSNNQPQHF.

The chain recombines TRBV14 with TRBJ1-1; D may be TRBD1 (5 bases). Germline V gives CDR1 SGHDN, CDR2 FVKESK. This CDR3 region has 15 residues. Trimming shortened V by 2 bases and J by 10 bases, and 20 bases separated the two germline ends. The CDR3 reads CASSQSQEGRGLAFF. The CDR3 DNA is TGTGCCAGCAGCCAAAGCCAAGAAGGTCGGGGGTTAGCTTTCTTT.

The chain's CDR3 is CASSPTDRGLNSPLHF. The CDR3 DNA sequence: TGTGCCAGCAGCCCGACCGACAGGGGTTTGAATTCACCCCTCCACTTT. The gene calls are TRBV9 and TRBJ1-6; 8 bases fit TRBD1. V lost 4 bases to trimming and J lost 7 bases; unmatched junction nucleotides: 10. Per the germline V gene, CDR1 is SGDLS and CDR2 is YYNGEE. The CDR3 is 16 amino acids.

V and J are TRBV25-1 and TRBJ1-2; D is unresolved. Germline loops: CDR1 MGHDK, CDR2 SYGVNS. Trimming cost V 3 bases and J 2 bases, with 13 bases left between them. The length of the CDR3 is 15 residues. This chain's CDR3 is CASSDRGPGNYGYTF. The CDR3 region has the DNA TGTGCCAGCAGTGATCGAGGCCCAGGCAACTATGGCTACACCTTC.

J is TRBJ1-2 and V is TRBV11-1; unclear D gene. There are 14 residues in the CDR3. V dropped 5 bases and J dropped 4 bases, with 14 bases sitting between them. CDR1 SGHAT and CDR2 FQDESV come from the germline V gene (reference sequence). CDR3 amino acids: CASSIGPASYGYTF. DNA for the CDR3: TGTGCCAGCAGCATCGGCCCAGCCAGCTATGGCTACACCTTC.

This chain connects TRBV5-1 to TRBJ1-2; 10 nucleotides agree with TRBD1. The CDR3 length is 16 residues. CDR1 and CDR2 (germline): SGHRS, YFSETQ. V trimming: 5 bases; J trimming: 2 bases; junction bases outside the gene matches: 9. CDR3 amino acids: CASSPLPGQGNYGYTF. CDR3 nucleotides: TGCGCCAGCAGTCCTCTGCCGGGACAGGGGAACTATGGCTACACCTTC.